The 3 T cell receptor beta chains listed next were all sequenced from one sample in a study of blood T cell repertoires in COVID-19. Repertoires were generated with immunoSEQ multiplex PCR, while TCRdb's copy carries only in-frame clones and drops some. The sample shows about 190,000 clones, more than 60% of them seen only once. Source material: peripheral blood. The receptor source for this set is a man between 50 and 59 years old who had recovered from COVID-19.

This clone was picked up one time. The rearrangement joins TRBV12-3 or TRBV12-4 to TRBJ1-5; D call uncertain. The CDR3 contains 12 residues. Trimming shortened V by 4 bases and J by 5 bases, and 6 bases separated the two germline ends. The chain's CDR3 is CASSSEYQPQHF. The CDR3 nucleotides read TGTGCCAGCAGTTCGGAGTATCAGCCCCAGCATTTT.

This clone was found a few times. V and J are TRBV19 and TRBJ2-6, with D possibly TRBD1 on 5 matching bases. Trimming shortened V by 4 bases and J by 4 bases, and 11 bases separated the two germline ends. The V gene's germline CDR1 is LNHDA and CDR2 SQIVND (reference sequence). The CDR3 sequence is 15 residues long. In DNA, the CDR3 is TGTGCCAGTAGTAGCAGGGTATCCGGGGCCAACGTCCTGACTTTC. This translates into CASSSRVSGANVLTF.

This clone has just one count. The chain uses TRBV20-1 and TRBJ2-2; D unclear. Per germline, CDR1 DFQATT and CDR2 SNEGSKA (reference sequence). Trimming left V 0 bases short and J 7 bases short, with 3 bases between. The CDR3 runs 11 residues. This CDR3 is CSARDNGELFF. CDR3 nucleotides: TGCAGTGCTAGAGACAACGGGGAGCTGTTTTTT.